Listed below are T cell receptor beta chains from one sample, sequenced in a study of cytomegalovirus exposure and HLA in healthy donors. Sequenced by immunoSEQ multiplex PCR; TCRdb stores in-frame clones only, minus some. The table lists about 220,000 clones, around nine tenths of them singletons. The source material was PBMCs. The receptors shown here come from a woman younger than 35 in good health and CMV-seronegative. CDR3s include the opening cysteine and the closing phenylalanine or tryptophan. A D gene is named only where the DNA matches it firmly. Not all rows give a size; the values are once, few, many and, for expanded clones, a class.

>13|NA|TRBJ1-3|TRBV30|NA
TGTGCCTGGACCGGCTGGAGGGGCAACACCATATATTTT
CAWTGWRGNTIYF
>15|NA|TRBJ1-2|TRBV11-1|NA
TGTGCCAGCAGCCTCCACCCCGGACAGAGCTATGGCTACACCTTC
CASSLHPGQSYGYTF
>17|TRBD2|TRBJ2-3|TRBV5-1|NA
TGCGCCAGCAGCTTGGGGGCAGGGACTAGCGGCACAGATACGCAGTATTTT
CASSLGAGTSGTDTQYF
>15|TRBD2|TRBJ2-1|TRBV27|NA
TGTGCCAGCAGCCTGTATAGCGGGGAATACAATGAGCAGTTCTTC
CASSLYSGEYNEQFF
>14|TRBD1|TRBJ2-7|TRBV11-2|few
TGTGCCAGCAGCTCGGCCGGGACAGCGTACGAGCAGTACTTC
CASSSAGTAYEQYF
>16|TRBD1|TRBJ2-7|TRBV4-1|NA
TGCGCCAGCAGCCAAGATGACAGGGCCCCCGTCTACGAGCAGTACTTC
CASSQDDRAPVYEQYF
>16|TRBD1|TRBJ2-3|TRBV18|NA
TGTGCCAGCTCACCATCGACAGGGGGCGCGACAGATACGCAGTATTTT
CASSPSTGGATDTQYF
>16|TRBD2|TRBJ2-5|TRBV10-2|NA
TGCGCCAGCCGAGGGGTTGGTCTAGCGGCCCAGCAGACCCAGTACTTC
CASRGVGLAAQQTQYF
>16|TRBD1|TRBJ2-1|TRBV6-5|NA
TGTGCCAGCAGTTACACCGGACAGGGGGCCCACAATGAGCAGTTCTTC
CASSYTGQGAHNEQFF
>15|TRBD1|TRBJ1-1|TRBV30|NA
TGTGCCTGGAACAAGGGGGCGGGTCGTACCACTGAAGCTTTCTTT
CAWNKGAGRTTEAFF
>16|TRBD1|TRBJ2-7|TRBV9|NA
TGTGCCAGCAGCGTAGGAGGGACAGGGGCGGGCTACGAGCAGTACTTC
CASSVGGTGAGYEQYF
>12|NA|TRBJ2-1|TRBV27|NA
TGTGCCAGCAGCCCATCCTACAATGAGCAGTTCTTC
CASSPSYNEQFF
>18|TRBD2|TRBJ2-7|TRBV23-1|NA
TGCGCCAGCAGTCATGCTAGCGGTTCAACCTCAAGCTCCTACGAGCAGTACTTC
CASSHASGSTSSSYEQYF
>14|TRBD1|TRBJ1-2|TRBV6-6|NA
TGTGCCAGCAGTTACCCGACAGGGAACTATGGCTACACCTTC
CASSYPTGNYGYTF
>14|NA|TRBJ1-1|TRBV5-1|NA
TGCGCCACCGCGACGGGAGCCCTTAACACTGAAGCTTTCTTT
CATATGALNTEAFF
>17|TRBD2|TRBJ2-3|TRBV29-1|NA
TGCAGCGTATTGCCCGCTAGTCGCCAGGGACTAGCAGATACGCAGTATTTT
CSVLPASRQGLADTQYF
>13|TRBD1|TRBJ1-1|TRBV29-1|NA
TGCAGCGTAGGACAGGGTACGGACACTGAAGCTTTCTTT
CSVGQGTDTEAFF
>15|TRBD1|TRBJ1-2|TRBV6-4|NA
TGTGCCAGCAGACCTGACAGGGATAAGGACTATGGCTACACCTTC
CASRPDRDKDYGYTF